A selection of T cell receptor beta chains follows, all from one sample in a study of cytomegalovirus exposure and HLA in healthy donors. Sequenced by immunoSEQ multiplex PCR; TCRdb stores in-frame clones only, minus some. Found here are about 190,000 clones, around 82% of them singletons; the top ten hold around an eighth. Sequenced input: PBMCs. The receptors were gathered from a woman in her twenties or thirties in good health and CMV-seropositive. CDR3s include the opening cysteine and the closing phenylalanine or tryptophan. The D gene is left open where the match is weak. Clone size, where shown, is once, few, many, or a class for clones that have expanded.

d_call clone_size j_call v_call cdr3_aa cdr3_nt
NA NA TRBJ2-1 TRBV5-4 CASSLEGARVRHEQFF TGTGCCAGCAGCTTGGAAGGGGCTAGAGTTCGGCATGAGCAGTTCTTC
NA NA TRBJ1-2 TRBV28 CASNFAGGYGYTF TGTGCCAGCAACTTCGCCGGGGGCTATGGCTACACCTTC
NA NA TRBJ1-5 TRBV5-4 CASSFDEGQPQHF TGTGCCAGCAGCTTTGACGAGGGTCAGCCCCAGCATTTT
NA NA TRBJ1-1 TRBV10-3 CAIGRGGTEAFF TGTGCCATCGGTAGGGGAGGCACTGAAGCTTTCTTT
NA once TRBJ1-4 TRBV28 CASSLPEQGEEKLFF TGTGCCAGCAGTTTACCCGAACAGGGAGAGGAAAAACTGTTTTTT
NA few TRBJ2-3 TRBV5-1 CASRQTSDTQYF TGCGCCAGCAGACAGACGTCAGATACGCAGTATTTT
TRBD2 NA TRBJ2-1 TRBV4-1 CASSQDAPEEAGVHEQFF TGCGCCAGCAGCCAAGACGCCCCCGAGGAAGCGGGGGTACATGAGCAGTTCTTC
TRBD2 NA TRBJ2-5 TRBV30 CAWNPGLAGETQYF TGTGCCTGGAACCCGGGACTAGCGGGAGAGACCCAGTACTTC
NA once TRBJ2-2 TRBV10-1 CASSSRVIGELFF TGCGCCAGCAGTTCGAGGGTAATCGGGGAGCTGTTTTTT
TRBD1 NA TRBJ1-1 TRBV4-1 CASSQPGQGGTEAFF TGCGCCAGCAGCCAACCAGGACAGGGAGGCACTGAAGCTTTCTTT
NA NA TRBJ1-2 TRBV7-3 CASRTADSPSYGYTF TGTGCCAGCAGAACCGCGGACAGCCCGAGCTATGGCTACACCTTC
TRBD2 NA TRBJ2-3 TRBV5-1 CASSFPPSGRATDTQYF TGCGCCAGCAGCTTTCCCCCTAGCGGGAGGGCCACAGATACGCAGTATTTT
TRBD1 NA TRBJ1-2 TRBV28 CASTYSSGTAIYGYTF TGTGCCAGCACGTATTCTTCAGGGACAGCCATCTATGGCTACACCTTC
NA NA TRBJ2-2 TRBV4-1 CASSQVGRTGELFF TGCGCCAGCAGCCAAGTGGGCCGCACCGGGGAGCTGTTTTTT
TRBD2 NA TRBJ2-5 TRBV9 CASSTGTSGGAGETQYF TGTGCCAGCAGCACGGGGACTAGCGGGGGGGCTGGGGAGACCCAGTACTTC
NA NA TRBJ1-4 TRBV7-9 CASSLRPGRSGGNEKLFF TGTGCCAGCAGCTTACGTCCAGGGCGCTCCGGGGGTAATGAAAAACTGTTTTTT
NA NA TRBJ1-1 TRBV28 CASSSAAATMNTEAFF TGTGCCAGCAGTTCGGCGGCAGCTACTATGAACACTGAAGCTTTCTTT
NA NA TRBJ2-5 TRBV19 CASSLAFQETQYF TGTGCCAGTAGTCTGGCCTTCCAAGAGACCCAGTACTTC
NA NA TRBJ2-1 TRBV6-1 CASSPNPFSYNEQFF TGTGCCAGCAGCCCTAATCCTTTCTCGTACAATGAGCAGTTCTTC
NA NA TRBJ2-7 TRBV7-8 CASSSRDSQTYEQYF TGTGCCAGCAGCTCGCGGGACAGCCAAACCTACGAGCAGTACTTC
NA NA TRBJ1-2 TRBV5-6 CASSAWTQTQGHYGYTF TGTGCCAGCAGCGCCTGGACCCAGACACAGGGCCACTATGGCTACACCTTC
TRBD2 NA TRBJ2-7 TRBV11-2 CASSFGREGEQYF TGTGCCAGCAGCTTTGGGCGGGAGGGCGAGCAGTACTTC
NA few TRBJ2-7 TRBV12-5 CASGQHGRASSSYEQYF TGTGCTAGTGGGCAGCACGGCCGGGCTTCTAGCTCCTACGAGCAGTACTTC
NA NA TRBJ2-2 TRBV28 CASSPGRPLTGELFF TGTGCCAGCAGCCCAGGGAGGCCCCTAACCGGGGAGCTGTTTTTT
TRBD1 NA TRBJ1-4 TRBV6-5 CASSPWTGPNEKLFF TGTGCCAGCAGTCCCTGGACAGGGCCGAATGAAAAACTGTTTTTT
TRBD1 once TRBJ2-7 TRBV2 CASRDRGYPYEQYF TGTGCCAGCCGGGACAGGGGATATCCCTACGAGCAGTACTTC
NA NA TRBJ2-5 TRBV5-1 CASSFGSSQETQYF TGCGCCAGCAGCTTTGGCAGTTCTCAAGAGACCCAGTACTTC
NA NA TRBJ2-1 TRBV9 CASSSQGRVAYNEQFF TGTGCCAGCAGCTCCCAGGGAAGGGTGGCCTACAATGAGCAGTTCTTC
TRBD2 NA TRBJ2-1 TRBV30 CAWGGVAGFYNEQFF TGTGCCTGGGGGGGGGTAGCGGGGTTCTACAATGAGCAGTTCTTC
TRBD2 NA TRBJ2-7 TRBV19 CASSVSGSDSYEQYF TGTGCCTCTTCCGTAAGCGGGAGTGACTCCTACGAGCAGTACTTC
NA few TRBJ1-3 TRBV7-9 CASSLGTGNTIYF TGTGCCAGCAGCTTAGGGACAGGAAACACCATATATTTT
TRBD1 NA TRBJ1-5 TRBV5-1 CASSLSDRTNQPQHF TGCGCCAGCAGCCTATCGGACAGGACCAATCAGCCCCAGCATTTT
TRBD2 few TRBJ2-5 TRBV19 CASSPRTSGERTQYF TGTGCCAGTAGTCCTAGGACTAGCGGGGAGAGAACCCAGTACTTC
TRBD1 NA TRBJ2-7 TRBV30 CAWSRGQGAGEQYF TGTGCCTGGAGTCGGGGACAGGGTGCGGGCGAGCAGTACTTC
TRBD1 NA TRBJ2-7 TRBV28 CASSWDSGYEQYF TGTGCCAGCAGCTGGGACAGCGGCTACGAGCAGTACTTC
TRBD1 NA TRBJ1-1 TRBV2 CASRMTGATEAFF TGTGCCAGCAGGATGACAGGGGCCACTGAAGCTTTCTTT
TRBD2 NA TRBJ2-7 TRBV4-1 CASSQPGGGKYEQYF TGCGCCAGCAGCCAACCCGGGGGGGGGAAATACGAGCAGTACTTC
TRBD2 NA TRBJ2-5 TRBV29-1 CRAGEETQYF TGCAGAGCGGGGGAAGAGACCCAGTACTTC
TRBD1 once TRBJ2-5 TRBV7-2 CASSSEDRVRETQYF TGTGCCAGCAGCTCCGAGGACAGGGTTCGGGAGACCCAGTACTTC